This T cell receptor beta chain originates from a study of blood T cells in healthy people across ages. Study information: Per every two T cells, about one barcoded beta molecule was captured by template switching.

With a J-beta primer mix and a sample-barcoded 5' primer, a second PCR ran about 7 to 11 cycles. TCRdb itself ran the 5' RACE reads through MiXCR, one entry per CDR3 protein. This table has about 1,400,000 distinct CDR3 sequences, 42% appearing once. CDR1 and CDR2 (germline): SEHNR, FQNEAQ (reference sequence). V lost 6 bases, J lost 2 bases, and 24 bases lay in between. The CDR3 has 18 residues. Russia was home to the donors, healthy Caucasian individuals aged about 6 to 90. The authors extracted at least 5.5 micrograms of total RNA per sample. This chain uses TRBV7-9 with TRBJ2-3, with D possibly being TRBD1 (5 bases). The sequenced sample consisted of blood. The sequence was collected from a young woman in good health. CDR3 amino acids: CASRPSAGMGFPTDTQYF. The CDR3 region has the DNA TGTGCCAGCAGGCCCTCGGCAGGGATGGGGTTCCCCACAGATACGCAGTATTTT.